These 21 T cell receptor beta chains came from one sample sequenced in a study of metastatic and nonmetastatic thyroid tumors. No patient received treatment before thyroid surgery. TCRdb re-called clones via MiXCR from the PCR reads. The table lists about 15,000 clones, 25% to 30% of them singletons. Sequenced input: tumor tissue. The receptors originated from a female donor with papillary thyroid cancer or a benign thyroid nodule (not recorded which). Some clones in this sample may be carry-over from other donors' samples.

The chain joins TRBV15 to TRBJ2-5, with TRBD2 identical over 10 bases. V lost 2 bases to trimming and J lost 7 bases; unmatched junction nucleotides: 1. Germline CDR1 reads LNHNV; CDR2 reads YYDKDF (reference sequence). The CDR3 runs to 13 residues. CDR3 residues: CATSRIAGGTQYF. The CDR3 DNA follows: TGTGCCACCAGCAGAATAGCGGGGGGGACCCAGTACTTC.

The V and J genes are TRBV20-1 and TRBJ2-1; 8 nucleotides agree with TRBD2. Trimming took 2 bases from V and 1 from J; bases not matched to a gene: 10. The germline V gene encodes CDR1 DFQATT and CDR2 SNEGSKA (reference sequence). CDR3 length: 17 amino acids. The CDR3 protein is CSARIIAGMGSYNEQFF. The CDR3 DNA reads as TGCAGTGCTAGAATCATAGCGGGAATGGGGTCCTACAATGAGCAGTTCTTC.

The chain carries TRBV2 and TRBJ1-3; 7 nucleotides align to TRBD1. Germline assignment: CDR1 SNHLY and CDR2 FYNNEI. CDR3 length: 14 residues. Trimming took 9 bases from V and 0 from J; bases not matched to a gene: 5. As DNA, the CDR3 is TGTGCCAGAAATACAGGGGACTCTGGAAACACCATATATTTT. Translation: CARNTGDSGNTIYF. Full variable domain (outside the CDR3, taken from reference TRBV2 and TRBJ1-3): EPEVTQTPSHQVTQMGQEVILRCVPISNHLYFYWYRQILGQKVEFLVSFYNNEISEKSEIFDDQFSVERPDGSNFTLKIRSTKLEDSAMYFCARNTGDSGNTIYFGEGSWLTVV.

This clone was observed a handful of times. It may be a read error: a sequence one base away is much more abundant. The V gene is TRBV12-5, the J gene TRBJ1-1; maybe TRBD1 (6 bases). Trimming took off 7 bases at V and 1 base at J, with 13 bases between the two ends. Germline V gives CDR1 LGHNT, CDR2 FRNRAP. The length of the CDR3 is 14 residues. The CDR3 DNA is TGTGCTAGTGATCAGGGACAAGGGAACACTGAAGCTTTCTTT. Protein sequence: CASDQGQGNTEAFF.

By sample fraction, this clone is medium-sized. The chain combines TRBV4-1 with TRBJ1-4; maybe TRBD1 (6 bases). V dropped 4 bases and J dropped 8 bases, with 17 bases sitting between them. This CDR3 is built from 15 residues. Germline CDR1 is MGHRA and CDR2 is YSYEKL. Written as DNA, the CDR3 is TGCGCCAGCAGCCCCCAGATCGGGGGGCGGGAAAAACTGTTTTTT. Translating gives CASSPQIGGREKLFF.

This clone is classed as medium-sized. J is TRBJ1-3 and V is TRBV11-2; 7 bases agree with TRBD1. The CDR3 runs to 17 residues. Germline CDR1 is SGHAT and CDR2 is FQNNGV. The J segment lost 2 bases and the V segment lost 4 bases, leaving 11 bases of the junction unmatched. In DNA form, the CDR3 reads TGTGCCAGCAGCTCCCGGCCCACAGGGGTGACTGGAAACACCATATATTTT. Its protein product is CASSSRPTGVTGNTIYF. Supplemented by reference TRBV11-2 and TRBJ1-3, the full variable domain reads EAGVAQSPRYKIIEKRQSVAFWCNPISGHATLYWYQQILGQGPKLLIQFQNNGVVDDSQLPKDRFSAERLKGVDSTLKIQPAKLEDSAVYLCASSSRPTGVTGNTIYFGEGSWLTVV.

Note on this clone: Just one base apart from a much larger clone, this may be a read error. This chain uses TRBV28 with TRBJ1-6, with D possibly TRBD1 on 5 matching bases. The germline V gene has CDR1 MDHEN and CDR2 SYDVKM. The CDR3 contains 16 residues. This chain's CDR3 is CACSSGGVRVNSPLHF. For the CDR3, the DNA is TGTGCCTGCAGCTCCGGTGGTGTCAGGGTTAATTCACCCCTCCACTTT.

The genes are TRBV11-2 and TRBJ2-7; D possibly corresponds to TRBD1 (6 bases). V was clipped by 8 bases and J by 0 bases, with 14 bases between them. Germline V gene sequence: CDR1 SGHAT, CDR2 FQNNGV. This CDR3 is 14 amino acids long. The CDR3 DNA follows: TGTGCCAGCGCAACAGGGTTCTCCTCCTACGAGCAGTACTTC. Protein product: CASATGFSSYEQYF.

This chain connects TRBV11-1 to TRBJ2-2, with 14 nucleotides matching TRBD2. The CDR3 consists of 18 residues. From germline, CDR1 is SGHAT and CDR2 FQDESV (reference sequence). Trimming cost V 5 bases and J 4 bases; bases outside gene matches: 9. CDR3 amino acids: CASSPGLAGGRGTGELFF. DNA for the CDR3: TGTGCCAGCAGCCCAGGACTAGCGGGAGGAAGGGGCACCGGGGAGCTGTTTTTT.

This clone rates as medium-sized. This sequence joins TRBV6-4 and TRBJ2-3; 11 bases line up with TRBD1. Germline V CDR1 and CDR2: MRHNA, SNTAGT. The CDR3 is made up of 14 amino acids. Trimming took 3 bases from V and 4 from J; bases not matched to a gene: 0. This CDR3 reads CASSEGQGADTQYF. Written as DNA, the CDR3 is TGTGCCAGCAGTGAGGGACAGGGGGCAGATACGCAGTATTTT.

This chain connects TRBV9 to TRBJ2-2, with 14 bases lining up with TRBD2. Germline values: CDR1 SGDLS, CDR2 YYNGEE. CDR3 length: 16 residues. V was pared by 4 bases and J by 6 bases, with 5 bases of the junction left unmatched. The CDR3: CASSRPGLAGAGELFF. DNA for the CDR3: TGTGCCAGCAGCAGGCCGGGACTAGCGGGAGCCGGGGAGCTGTTTTTT.

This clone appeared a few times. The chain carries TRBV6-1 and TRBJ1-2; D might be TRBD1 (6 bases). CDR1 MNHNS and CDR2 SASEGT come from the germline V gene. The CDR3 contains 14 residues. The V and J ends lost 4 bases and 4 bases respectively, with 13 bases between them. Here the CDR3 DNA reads TGTGCCAGCAGTGCCGGGACACCCTCCTATGGCTACACCTTC. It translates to CASSAGTPSYGYTF.

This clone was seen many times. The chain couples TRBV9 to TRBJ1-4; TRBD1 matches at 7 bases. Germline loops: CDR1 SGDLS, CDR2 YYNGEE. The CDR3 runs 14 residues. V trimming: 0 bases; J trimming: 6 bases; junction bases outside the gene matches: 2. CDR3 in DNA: TGTGCCAGCAGCGTAGGCAGGGGGTATGAAAAACTGTTTTTT. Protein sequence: CASSVGRGYEKLFF.

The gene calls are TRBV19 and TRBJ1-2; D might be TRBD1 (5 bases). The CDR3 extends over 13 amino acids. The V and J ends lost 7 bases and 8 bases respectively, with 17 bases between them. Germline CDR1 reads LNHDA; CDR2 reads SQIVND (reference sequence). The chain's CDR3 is CASTGGAGGGYTF. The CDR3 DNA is TGTGCCAGTACGGGTGGGGCCGGAGGAGGCTACACCTTC.

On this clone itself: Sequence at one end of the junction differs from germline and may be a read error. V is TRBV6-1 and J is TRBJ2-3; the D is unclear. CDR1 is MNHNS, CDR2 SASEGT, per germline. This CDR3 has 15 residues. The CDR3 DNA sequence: TGCGCCAGCAGTGACTCGAAGGTGAGCGCAGATACGCAGTATTTT. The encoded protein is CASSDSKVSADTQYF.

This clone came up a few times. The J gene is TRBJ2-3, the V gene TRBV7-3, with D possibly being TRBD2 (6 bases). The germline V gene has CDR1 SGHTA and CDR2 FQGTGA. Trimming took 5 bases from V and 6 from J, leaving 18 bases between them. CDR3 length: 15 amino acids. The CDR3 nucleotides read TGTGCCAGCAGCCTTGGGGTTAGCGGCATGGATACGCAGTATTTT. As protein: CASSLGVSGMDTQYF.

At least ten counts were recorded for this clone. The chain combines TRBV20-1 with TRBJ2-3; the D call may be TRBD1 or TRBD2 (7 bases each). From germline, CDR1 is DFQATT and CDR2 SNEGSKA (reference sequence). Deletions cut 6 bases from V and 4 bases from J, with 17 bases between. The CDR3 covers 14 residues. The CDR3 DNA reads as TGCAGTGCCTCACGACAGGGAGGGTCAGATACGCAGTATTTT. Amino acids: CSASRQGGSDTQYF.

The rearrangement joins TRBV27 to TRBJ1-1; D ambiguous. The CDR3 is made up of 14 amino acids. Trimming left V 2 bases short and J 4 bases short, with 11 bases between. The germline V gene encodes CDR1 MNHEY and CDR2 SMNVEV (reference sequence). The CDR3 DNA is TGTGCCAGCAGTTTAGGGATGGGGTTCACTGAAGCTTTCTTT. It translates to CASSLGMGFTEAFF.

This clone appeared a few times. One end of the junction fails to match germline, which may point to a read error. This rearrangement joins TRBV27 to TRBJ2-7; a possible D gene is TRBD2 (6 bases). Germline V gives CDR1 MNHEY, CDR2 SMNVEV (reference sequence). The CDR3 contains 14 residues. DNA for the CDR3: TGTGCCATCAGTTTAGGGGACTGGGTTGGCGAGCAGTACTTC. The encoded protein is CAISLGDWVGEQYF.

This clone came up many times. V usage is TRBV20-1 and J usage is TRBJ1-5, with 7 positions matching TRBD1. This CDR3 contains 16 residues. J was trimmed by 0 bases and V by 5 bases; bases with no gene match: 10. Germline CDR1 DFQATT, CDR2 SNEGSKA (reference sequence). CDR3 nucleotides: TGCAGTGCTCGACGACAGGGAACCGATAGCAATCAGCCCCAGCATTTT. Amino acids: CSARRQGTDSNQPQHF.

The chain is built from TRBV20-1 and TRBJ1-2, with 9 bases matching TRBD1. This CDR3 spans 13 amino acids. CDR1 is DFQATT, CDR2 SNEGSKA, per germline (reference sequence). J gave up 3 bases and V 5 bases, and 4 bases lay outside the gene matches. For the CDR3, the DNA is TGCAGTGCTGGGACAGGGCGGGACTATGGCTACACCTTC. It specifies CSAGTGRDYGYTF.